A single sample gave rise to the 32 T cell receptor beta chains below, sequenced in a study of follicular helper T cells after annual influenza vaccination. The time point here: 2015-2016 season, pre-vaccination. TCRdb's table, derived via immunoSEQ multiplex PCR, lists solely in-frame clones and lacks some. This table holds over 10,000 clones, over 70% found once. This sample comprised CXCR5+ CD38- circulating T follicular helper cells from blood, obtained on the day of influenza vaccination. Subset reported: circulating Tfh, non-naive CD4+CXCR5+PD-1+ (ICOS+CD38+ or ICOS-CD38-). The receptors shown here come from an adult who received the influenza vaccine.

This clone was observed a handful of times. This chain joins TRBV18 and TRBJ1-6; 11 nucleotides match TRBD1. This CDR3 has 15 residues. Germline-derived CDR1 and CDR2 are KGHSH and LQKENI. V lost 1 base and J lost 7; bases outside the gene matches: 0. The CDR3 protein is CASSPRTGGNSPLHF. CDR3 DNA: TGTGCCAGCTCACCACGGACAGGGGGCAATTCACCCCTCCACTTT.

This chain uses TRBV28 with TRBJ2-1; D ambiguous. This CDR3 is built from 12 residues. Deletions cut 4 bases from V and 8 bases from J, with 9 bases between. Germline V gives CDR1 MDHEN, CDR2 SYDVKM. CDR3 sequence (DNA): TGTGCCAGCAGTTCCCTCCTCGATGAGCAGTTCTTC. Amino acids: CASSSLLDEQFF.

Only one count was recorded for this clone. The CDR3, as DNA: TGCGCCAGCAGCCAGGAACTAGCGGGGACGTCTAGCAATGAGCAGTTCTTC. Its translation is CASSQELAGTSSNEQFF. The chain couples TRBV5-1 to TRBJ2-1; 10 bases fit TRBD2. The CDR3 is 17 amino acids. V was pared by 4 bases and J by 6 bases, with 13 bases of the junction left unmatched. The V gene's germline CDR1 is SGHRS and CDR2 YFSETQ.

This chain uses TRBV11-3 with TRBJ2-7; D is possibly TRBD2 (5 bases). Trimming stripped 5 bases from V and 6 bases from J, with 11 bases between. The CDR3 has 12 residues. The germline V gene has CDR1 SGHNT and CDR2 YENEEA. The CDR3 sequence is CASSRGNGEQYF. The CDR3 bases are TGTGCCAGCAGCCGGGGAAATGGCGAGCAGTACTTC.

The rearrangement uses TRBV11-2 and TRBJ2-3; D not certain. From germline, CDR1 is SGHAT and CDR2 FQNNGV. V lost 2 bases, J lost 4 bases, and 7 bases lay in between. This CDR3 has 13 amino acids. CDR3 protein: CASSLFMADTQYF. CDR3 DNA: TGTGCCAGCAGCTTATTCATGGCAGATACGCAGTATTTT.

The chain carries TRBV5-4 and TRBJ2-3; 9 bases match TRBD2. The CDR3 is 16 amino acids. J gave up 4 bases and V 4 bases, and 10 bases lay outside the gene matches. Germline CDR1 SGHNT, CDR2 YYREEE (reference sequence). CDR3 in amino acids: CASSLSAGGPSDTQYF. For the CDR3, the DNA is TGTGCCAGCAGCCTCTCCGCGGGGGGGCCGTCAGATACGCAGTATTTT.

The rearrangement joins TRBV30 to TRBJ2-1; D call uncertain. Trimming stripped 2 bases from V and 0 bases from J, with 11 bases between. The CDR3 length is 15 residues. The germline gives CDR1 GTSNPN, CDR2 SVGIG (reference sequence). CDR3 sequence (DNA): TGTGCCTGGAGTCGGACGGGCTACTCCTACAATGAGCAGTTCTTC. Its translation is CAWSRTGYSYNEQFF.

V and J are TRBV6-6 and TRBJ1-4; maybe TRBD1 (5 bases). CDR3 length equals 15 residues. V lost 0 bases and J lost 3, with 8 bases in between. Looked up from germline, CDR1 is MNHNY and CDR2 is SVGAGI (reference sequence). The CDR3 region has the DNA TGTGCCAGCAGTTACTCCGGGGCCCCTAATGAAAAACTGTTTTTT. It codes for CASSYSGAPNEKLFF.

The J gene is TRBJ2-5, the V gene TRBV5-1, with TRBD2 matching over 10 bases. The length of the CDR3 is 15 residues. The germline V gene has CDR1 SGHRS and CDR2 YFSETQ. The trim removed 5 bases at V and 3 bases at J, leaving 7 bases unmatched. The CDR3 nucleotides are TGCGCCAGCAGATCGAGCGGGGGGGCAGAAGAGACCCAGTACTTC. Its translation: CASRSSGGAEETQYF. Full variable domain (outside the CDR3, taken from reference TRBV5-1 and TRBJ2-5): KAGVTQTPRYLIKTRGQQVTLSCSPISGHRSVSWYQQTPGQGLQFLFEYFSETQRNKGNFPGRFSGRQFSNSRSEMNVSTLELGDSALYLCASRSSGGAEETQYFGPGTRLLVL.

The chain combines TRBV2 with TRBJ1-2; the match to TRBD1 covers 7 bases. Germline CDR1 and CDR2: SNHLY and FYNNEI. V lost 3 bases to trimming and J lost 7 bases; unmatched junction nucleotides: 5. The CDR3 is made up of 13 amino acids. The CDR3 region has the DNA TGTGCCAGCAGTGATTCAGGGGGGGGTGGCTACACCTTC. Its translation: CASSDSGGGGYTF.

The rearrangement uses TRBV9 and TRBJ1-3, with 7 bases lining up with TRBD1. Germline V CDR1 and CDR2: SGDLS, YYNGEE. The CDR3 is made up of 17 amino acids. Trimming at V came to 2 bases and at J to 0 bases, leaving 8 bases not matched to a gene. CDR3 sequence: CASSVVAGGISGNTIYF. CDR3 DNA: TGTGCCAGCAGCGTCGTGGCAGGGGGGATCTCTGGAAACACCATATATTTT.

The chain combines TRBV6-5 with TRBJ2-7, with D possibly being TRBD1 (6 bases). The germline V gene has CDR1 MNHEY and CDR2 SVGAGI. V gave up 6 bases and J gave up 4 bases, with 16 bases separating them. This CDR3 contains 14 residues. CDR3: CASSPFGTTYEQYF. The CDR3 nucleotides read TGTGCCAGCAGCCCGTTCGGGACAACTTACGAGCAGTACTTC.

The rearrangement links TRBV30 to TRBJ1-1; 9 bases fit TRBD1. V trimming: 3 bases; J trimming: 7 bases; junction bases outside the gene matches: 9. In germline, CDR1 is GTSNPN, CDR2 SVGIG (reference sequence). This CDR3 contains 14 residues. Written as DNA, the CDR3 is TGTGCCTGGAGACAGGGGGCAGGAATTGGTGAAGCTTTCTTT. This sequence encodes CAWRQGAGIGEAFF.

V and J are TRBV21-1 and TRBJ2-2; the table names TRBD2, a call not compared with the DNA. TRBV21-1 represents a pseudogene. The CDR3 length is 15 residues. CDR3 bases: TGTGCCAGCAGCAAAGGGACTACCAACACCGGGGAGCTGTTTTTT. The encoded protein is CASSKGTTNTGELFF.

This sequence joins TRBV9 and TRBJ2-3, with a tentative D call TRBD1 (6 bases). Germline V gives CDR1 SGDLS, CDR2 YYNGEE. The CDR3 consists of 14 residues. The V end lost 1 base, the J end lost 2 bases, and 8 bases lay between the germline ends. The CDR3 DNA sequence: TGTGCCAGCAGCGTAACAGGGAACACAGATACGCAGTATTTT. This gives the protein CASSVTGNTDTQYF.

The CDR3 loop reads CASSLVTSGSPGEQFF. CDR3 DNA: TGTGCCAGCAGCTTAGTAACTAGCGGGAGTCCCGGAGAGCAGTTCTTC. The rearrangement joins TRBV7-8 to TRBJ2-1; 11 bases agree with TRBD2. Germline assignment: CDR1 SGHVS and CDR2 FQNEAQ. Losses at the gene ends were 1 base for V and 10 bases for J; bases not matched to a gene: 9. This CDR3 has 16 amino acids.

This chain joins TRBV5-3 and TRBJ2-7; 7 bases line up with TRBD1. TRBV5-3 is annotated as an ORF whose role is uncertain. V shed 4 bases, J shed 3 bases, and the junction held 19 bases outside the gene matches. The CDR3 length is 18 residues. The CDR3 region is CARSLAKRDRVRDYEQYF. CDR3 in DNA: TGTGCCAGAAGCCTAGCCAAAAGGGACAGAGTCAGAGACTACGAGCAGTACTTC.

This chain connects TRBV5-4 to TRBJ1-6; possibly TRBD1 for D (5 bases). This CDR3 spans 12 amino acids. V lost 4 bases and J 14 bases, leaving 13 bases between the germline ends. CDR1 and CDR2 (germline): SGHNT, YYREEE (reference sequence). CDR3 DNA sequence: TGTGCCAGCAGCCGAGATGCGGGGGCCCTCCACTTT. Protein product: CASSRDAGALHF. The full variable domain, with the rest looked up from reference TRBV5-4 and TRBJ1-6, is ETGVTQSPTHLIKTRGQQVTLRCSSQSGHNTVSWYQQALGQGPQFIFQYYREEENGRGNFPPRFSGLQFPNYSSELNVNALELDDSALYLCASSRDAGALHFGNGTRLTVT.

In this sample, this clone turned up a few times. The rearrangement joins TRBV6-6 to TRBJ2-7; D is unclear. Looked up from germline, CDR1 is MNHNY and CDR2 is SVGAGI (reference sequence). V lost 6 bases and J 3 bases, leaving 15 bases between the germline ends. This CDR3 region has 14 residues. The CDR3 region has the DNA TGTGCCAGCAGCCCAAACGCGCTAGACTACGAGCAGTACTTC. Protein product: CASSPNALDYEQYF.

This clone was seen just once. The CDR3 DNA follows: TGTGCCACCAGCAGAGAGATAGCGGCAGAGACCCAGTACTTC. It translates to CATSREIAAETQYF. The chain carries TRBV15 and TRBJ2-5; TRBD2 is a possible D gene (6 bases). V was shortened by 0 bases and J by 4 bases, with 9 bases between the two germline ends. This CDR3 has 14 residues. The V gene's germline CDR1 is LNHNV and CDR2 YYDKDF (reference sequence).

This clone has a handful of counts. CDR3 loop: CASSHDPAGSQYF. Here the CDR3 DNA reads TGTGCCAGCAGCCATGACCCCGCGGGGTCCCAGTACTTC. V and J are TRBV14 and TRBJ2-5; D possibly corresponds to TRBD2 (6 bases). Germline V gene sequence: CDR1 SGHDN, CDR2 FVKESK. V lost 3 bases and J lost 9, with 14 bases in between. There are 13 residues in the CDR3. The full variable domain, its missing parts supplied by reference TRBV14 and TRBJ2-5, is EAGVTQFPSHSVIEKGQTVTLRCDPISGHDNLYWYRRVMGKEIKFLLHFVKESKQDESGMPNNRFLAERTGGTYSTLKVQPAELEDSGVYFCASSHDPAGSQYFGPGTRLLVL.

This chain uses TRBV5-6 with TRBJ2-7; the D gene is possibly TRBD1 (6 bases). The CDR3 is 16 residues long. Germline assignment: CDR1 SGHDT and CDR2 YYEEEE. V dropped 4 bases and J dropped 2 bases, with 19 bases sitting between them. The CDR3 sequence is CASSRKTGRGAYEQYF. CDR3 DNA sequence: TGTGCCAGCAGCCGCAAGACAGGAAGGGGAGCCTACGAGCAGTACTTC.

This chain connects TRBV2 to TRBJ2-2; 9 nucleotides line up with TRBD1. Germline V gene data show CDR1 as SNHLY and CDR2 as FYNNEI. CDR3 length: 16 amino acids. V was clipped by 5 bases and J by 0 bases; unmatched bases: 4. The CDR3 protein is CASSSQGAANTGELFF. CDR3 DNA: TGTGCCAGCAGTTCACAGGGGGCCGCGAACACCGGGGAGCTGTTTTTT. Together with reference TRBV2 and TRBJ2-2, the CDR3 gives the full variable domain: EPEVTQTPSHQVTQMGQEVILRCVPISNHLYFYWYRQILGQKVEFLVSFYNNEISEKSEIFDDQFSVERPDGSNFTLKIRSTKLEDSAMYFCASSSQGAANTGELFFGEGSRLTVL.

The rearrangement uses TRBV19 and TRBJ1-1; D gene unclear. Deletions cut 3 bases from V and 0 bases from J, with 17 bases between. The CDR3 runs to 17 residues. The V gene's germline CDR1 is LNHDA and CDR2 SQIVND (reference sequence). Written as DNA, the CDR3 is TGTGCCAGTAGTATCCTGGGGATGGTAGATATGAACACTGAAGCTTTCTTT. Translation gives CASSILGMVDMNTEAFF.

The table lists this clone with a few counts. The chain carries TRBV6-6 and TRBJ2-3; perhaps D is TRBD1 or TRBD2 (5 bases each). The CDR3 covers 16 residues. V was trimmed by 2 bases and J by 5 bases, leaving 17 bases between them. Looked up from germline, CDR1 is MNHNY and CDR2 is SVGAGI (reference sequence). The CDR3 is CASSYQSRGPGDTQYF. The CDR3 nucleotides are TGTGCCAGCAGTTACCAGTCGAGGGGACCGGGAGATACGCAGTATTTT.

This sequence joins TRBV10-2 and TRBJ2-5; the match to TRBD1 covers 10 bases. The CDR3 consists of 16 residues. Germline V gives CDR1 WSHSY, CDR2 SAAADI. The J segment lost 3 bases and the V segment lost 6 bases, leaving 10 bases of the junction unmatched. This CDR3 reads CASRRGTGTGEETQYF. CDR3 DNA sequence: TGCGCCAGCAGACGCGGGACCGGGACAGGGGAAGAGACCCAGTACTTC.

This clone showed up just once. The DNA for the CDR3 is TGTGCCAGCAGCTTGAACGGAGATAATGAAAAACTGTTTTTT. It specifies CASSLNGDNEKLFF. V gene TRBV5-6 combines with J gene TRBJ1-4; D not certain. The ends were cut back, 1 base at V and 4 bases at J, with 8 bases in the middle. The CDR3 has 14 amino acids. CDR1 and CDR2 (germline): SGHDT, YYEEEE.

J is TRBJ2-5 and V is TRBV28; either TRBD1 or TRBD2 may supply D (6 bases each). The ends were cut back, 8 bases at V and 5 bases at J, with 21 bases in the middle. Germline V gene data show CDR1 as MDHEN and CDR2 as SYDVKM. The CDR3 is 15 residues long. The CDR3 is CASRSYREAGETQYF. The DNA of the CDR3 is TGTGCCAGCCGAAGCTACAGGGAGGCAGGCGAGACCCAGTACTTC.

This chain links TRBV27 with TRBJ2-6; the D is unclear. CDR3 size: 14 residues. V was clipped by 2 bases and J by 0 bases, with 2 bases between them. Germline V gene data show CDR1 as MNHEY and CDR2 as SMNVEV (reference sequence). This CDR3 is CASSLISGANVLTF. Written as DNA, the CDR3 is TGTGCCAGCAGTTTAATCTCTGGGGCCAACGTCCTGACTTTC.

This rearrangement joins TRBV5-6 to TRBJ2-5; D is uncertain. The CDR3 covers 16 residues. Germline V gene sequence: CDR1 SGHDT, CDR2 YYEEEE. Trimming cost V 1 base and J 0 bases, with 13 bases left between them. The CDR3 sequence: CASSLKGRSHQETQYF. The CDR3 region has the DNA TGTGCCAGCAGCTTGAAGGGCAGGTCACACCAAGAGACCCAGTACTTC.

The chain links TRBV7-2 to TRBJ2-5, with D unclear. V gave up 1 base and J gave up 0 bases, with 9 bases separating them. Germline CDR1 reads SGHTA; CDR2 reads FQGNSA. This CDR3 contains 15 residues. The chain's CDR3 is CASSLVWANQETQYF. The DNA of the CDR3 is TGTGCCAGCAGCTTAGTTTGGGCCAACCAAGAGACCCAGTACTTC.

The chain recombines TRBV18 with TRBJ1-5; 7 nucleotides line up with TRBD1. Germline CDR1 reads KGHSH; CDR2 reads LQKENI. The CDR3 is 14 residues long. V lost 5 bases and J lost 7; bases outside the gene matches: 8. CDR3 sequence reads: CASSAQGMGQPQHF. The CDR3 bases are TGTGCCAGCTCAGCACAGGGGATGGGACAGCCCCAGCATTTT.